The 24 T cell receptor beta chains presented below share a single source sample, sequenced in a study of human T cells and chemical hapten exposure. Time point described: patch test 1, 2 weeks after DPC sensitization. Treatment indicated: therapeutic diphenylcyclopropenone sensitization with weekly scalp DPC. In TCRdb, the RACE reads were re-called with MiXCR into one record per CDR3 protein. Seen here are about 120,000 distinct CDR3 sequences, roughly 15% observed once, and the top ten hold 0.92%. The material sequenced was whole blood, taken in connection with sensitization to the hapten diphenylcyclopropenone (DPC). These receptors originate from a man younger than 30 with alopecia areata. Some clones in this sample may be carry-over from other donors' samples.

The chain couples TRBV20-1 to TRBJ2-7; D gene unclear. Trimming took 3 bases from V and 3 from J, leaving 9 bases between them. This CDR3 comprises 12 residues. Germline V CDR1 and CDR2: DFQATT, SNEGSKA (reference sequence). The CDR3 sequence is CSASIEVYEQYF. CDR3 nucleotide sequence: TGCAGTGCTAGTATTGAAGTCTACGAGCAGTACTTC.

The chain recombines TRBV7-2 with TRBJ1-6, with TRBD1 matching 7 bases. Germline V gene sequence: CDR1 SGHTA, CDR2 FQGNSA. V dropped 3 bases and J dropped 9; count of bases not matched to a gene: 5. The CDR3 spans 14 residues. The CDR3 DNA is TGTGCCAGCAGCTTCCAGGGGGATCGTTCACCCCTCCACTTT. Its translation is CASSFQGDRSPLHF. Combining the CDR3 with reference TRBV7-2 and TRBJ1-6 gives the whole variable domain GAGVSQSPSNKVTEKGKDVELRCDPISGHTALYWYRQSLGQGLEFLIYFQGNSAPDKSGLPSDRFSAERTGGSVSTLTIQRTQQEDSAVYLCASSFQGDRSPLHFGNGTRLTVT.

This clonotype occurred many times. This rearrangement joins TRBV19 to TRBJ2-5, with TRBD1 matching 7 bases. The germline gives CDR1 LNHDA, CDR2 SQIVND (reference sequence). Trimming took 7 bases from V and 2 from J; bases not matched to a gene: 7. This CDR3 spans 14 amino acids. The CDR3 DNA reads TGTGCCAGTAACAGGGGTCGTGGGCAAGAGACCCAGTACTTC. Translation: CASNRGRGQETQYF.

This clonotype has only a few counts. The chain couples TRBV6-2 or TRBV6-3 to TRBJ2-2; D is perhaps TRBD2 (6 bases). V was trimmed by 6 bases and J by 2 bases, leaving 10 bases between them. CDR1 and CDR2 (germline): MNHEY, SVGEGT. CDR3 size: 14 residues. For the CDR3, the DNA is TGTGCCAGCAGGGGCGGGATAAACACCGGGGAGCTGTTTTTT. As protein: CASRGGINTGELFF.

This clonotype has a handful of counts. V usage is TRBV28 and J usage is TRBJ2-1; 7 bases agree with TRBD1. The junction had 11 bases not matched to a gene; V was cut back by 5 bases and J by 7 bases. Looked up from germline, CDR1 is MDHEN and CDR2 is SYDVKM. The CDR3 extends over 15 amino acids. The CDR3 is CASSPRQGRINEQFF. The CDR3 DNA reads TGTGCCAGCAGTCCACGACAGGGCAGGATAAATGAGCAGTTCTTC.

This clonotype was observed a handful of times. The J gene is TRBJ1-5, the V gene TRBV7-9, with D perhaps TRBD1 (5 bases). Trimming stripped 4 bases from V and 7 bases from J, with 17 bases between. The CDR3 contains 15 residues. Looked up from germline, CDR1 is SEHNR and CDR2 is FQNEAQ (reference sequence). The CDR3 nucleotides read TGTGCCAGCAGCTCGTTCAGGGTGGAGGGGCAGCCCCAGCATTTT. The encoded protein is CASSSFRVEGQPQHF.

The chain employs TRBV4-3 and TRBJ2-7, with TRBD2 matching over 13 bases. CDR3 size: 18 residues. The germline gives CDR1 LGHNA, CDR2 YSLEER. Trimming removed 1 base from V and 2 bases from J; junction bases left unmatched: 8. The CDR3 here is CASSQGLAGGRIPYEQYF. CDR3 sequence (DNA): TGCGCCAGCAGCCAAGGACTAGCGGGGGGCCGGATACCCTACGAGCAGTACTTC.

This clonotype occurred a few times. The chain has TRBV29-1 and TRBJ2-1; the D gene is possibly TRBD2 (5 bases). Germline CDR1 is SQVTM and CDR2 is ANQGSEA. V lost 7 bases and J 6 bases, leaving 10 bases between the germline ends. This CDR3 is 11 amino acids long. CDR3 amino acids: CSAAEGNEQFF. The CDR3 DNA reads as TGCAGCGCCGCAGAGGGCAATGAGCAGTTCTTC.

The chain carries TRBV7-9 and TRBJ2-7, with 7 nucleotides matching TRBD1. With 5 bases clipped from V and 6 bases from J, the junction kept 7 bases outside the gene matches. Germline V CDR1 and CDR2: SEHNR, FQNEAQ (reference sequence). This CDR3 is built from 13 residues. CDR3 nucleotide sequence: TGTGCCAGCAGCAGACAGGGAACATCCGAGCAGTACTTC. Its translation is CASSRQGTSEQYF.

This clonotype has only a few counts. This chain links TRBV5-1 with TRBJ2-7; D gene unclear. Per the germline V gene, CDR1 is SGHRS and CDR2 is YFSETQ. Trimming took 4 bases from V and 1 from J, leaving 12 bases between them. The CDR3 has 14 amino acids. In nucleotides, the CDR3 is TGCGCCAGCAGCGGTGATCCTTTGTCCTACGAGCAGTACTTC. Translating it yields CASSGDPLSYEQYF.

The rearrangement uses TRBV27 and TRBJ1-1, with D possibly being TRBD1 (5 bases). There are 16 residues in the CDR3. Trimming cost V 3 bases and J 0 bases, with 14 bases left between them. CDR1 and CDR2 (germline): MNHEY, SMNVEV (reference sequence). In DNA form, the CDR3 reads TGTGCCAGCAGTTTTAGGGCAGGGCGTGTGAACACTGAAGCTTTCTTT. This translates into CASSFRAGRVNTEAFF.

The CDR3 loop reads CSAARSGGEAFF. Here the CDR3 DNA reads TGCAGTGCTGCCAGATCCGGTGGGGAAGCTTTCTTT. The chain joins TRBV20-1 to TRBJ1-1; D unclear. Germline V gene lookup returns CDR1 DFQATT and CDR2 SNEGSKA (reference sequence). V was trimmed by 5 bases and J by 8 bases, leaving 15 bases between them. This CDR3 has 12 amino acids.

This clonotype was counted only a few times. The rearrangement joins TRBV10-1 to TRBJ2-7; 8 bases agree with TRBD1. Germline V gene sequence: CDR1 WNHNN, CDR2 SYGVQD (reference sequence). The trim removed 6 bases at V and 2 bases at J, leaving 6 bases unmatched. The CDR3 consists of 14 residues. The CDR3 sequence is CASRRQGRTYEQYF. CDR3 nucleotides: TGCGCCAGCAGGCGACAGGGGCGAACCTACGAGCAGTACTTC.

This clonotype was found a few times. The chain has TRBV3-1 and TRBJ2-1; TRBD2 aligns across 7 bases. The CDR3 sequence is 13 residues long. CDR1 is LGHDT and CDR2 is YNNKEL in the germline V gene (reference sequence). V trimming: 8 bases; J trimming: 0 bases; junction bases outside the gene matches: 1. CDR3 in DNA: TGTGCCAGCGGCGGGAGCTCCTACAATGAGCAGTTCTTC. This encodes CASGGSSYNEQFF.

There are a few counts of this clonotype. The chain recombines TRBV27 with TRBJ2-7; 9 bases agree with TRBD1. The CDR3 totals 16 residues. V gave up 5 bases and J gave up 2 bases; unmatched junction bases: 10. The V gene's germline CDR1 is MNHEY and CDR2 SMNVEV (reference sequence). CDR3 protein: CASSAYRGLAPYEQYV. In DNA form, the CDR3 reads TGTGCCAGCAGTGCCTACAGGGGGCTTGCACCCTACGAGCAGTACGTC.

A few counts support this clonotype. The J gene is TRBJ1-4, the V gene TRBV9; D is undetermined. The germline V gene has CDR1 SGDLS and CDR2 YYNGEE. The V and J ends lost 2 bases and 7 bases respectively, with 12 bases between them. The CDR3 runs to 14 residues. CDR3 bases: TGTGCCAGCAGCGTGGGAACAGAGGTTGAAAAACTGTTTTTT. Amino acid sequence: CASSVGTEVEKLFF.

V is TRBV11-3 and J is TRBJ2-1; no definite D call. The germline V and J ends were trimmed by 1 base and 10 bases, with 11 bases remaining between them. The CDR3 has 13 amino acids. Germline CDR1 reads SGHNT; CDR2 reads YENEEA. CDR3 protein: CASSLGTRQEQFF. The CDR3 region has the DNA TGTGCCAGCAGCTTAGGAACCCGACAAGAGCAGTTCTTC.

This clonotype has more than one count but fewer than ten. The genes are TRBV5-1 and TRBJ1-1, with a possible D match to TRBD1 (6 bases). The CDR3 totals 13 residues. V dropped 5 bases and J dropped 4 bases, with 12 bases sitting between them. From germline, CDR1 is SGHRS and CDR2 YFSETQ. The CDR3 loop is CASSPWGPTEAFF. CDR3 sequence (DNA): TGCGCCAGCAGTCCTTGGGGGCCCACTGAAGCTTTCTTT.

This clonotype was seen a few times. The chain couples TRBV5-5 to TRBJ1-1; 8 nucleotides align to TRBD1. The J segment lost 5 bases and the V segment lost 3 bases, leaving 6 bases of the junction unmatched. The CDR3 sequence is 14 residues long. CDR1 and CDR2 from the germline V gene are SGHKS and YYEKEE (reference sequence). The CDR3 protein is CASSSRRDRTEAFF. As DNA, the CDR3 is TGTGCCAGCAGCTCTCGAAGGGACAGGACTGAAGCTTTCTTT.

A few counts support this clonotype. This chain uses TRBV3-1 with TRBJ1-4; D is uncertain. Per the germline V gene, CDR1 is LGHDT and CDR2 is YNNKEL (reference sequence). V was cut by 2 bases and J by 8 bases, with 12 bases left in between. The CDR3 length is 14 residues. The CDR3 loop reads CASSQSLSSEKLFF. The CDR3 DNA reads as TGTGCCAGCAGCCAAAGCTTGAGTAGCGAAAAACTGTTTTTT.

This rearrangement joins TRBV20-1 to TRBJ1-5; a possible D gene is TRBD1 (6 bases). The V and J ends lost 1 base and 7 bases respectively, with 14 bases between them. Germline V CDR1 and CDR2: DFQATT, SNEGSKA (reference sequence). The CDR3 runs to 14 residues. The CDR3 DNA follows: TGCAGTGCTAGAGTGGCGGGGGCTGAGCAGCCCCAGCATTTT. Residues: CSARVAGAEQPQHF.

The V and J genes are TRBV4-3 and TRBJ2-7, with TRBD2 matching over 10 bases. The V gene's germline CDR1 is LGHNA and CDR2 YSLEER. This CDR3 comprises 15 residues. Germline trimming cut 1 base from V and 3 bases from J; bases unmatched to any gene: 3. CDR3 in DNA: TGCGCCAGCAGCCAAGGGAGCGGGGGGGGCTACGAGCAGTACTTC. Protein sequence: CASSQGSGGGYEQYF.

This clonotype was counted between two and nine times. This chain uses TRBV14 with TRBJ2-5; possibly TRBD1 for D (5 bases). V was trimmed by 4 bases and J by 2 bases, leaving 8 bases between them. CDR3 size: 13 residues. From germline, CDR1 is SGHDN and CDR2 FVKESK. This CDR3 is CASSPTEQETQYF. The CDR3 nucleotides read TGTGCCAGCAGCCCGACAGAGCAAGAGACCCAGTACTTC.

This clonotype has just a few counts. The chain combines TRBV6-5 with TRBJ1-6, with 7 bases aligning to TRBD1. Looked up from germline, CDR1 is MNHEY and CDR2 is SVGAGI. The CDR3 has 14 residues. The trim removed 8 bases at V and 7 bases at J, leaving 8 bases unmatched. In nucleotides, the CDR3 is TGTGCCAGCCGAAAACCGACAGGGAATTCACCCCTCCACTTT. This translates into CASRKPTGNSPLHF.